This note documents a single T cell receptor beta chain sequence. The antigen remains unidentified. This specimen comes from a study of shared clonotypes between healthy human individuals. Whole-study context: Ranging from 18 to 49 in age, donors were two women and a few men.

Together with CD45RO+ cells, CCR7-negative CD45RA+ TemRA cells were included in CD8 memory. Study findings and constraints: The sharing of about 5% of naive CD4 clonotypes was seen across several donors.

Method: immunoSEQ multiplex PCR; TCRdb's copy keeps in-frame clones and lacks some. Of roughly 700,000 clones listed, roughly 91% are singletons. The sequence was obtained from a man younger than 35 in good health. Some clones in this sample may be carry-over from other donors' samples. The sequenced material came from memory CD8+ T cells from PBMCs. Noted subset: CD45RO+ cells pooled with CCR7-negative TemRA cells.

CDR3 coding DNA: TGTGCCAGCAGTTACGCCGGCCTCTCCTACGAGCAGTACTTC. Amino acids: CASSYAGLSYEQYF. The chain combines TRBV6-6 with TRBJ2-7; D is undetermined. The germline gives CDR1 MNHNY, CDR2 SVGAGI (reference sequence). The germline V and J ends were trimmed by 2 bases and 0 bases, with 8 bases remaining between them. The CDR3 has 14 residues.